The rows below give T cell receptor beta chains drawn from one sample of a study of post-analysis software for immune sequencing data. TCRdb itself ran the PCR reads through MiXCR, one entry per CDR3 protein. In the table there are some 690,000 distinct CDR3 sequences, 59% of which are singletons. The source material was blood. Receptor source: a girl aged 2-9 years with multiple sclerosis. Each CDR3 is given with its conserved first and last residue. D genes are given only for firm matches. Some rows have no size entry. The others give once, few or many, or a class for an expanded clone.

clone size: once
D gene: -
J gene: TRBJ1-2
V gene: TRBV14
CDR3 DNA: TGTGCCAGCAGCCAAGATGCGGTCAGGGTGGACTATGGCTACACCTTC
CDR3 protein: CASSQDAVRVDYGYTF

clone size: -
D gene: -
J gene: TRBJ1-1
V gene: TRBV6-5
CDR3 DNA: TGTGCCAGCAGTTACTCGGGGACAACATTCGGGGCTGAAGCTTTCTTT
CDR3 protein: CASSYSGTTFGAEAFF

clone size: few
D gene: TRBD1
J gene: TRBJ1-2
V gene: TRBV28
CDR3 DNA: TGTGCCAGCAATACTCCGGGACAGGGATACACCTTC
CDR3 protein: CASNTPGQGYTF

clone size: -
D gene: TRBD2
J gene: TRBJ2-1
V gene: TRBV20-1
CDR3 DNA: TGCAGTGCTCCTAGCGGGGGGGCCTCCAATGAGCAGTTCTTC
CDR3 protein: CSAPSGGASNEQFF

clone size: -
D gene: -
J gene: TRBJ2-5
V gene: TRBV3-1
CDR3 DNA: TGTGCCAGCAGCCAAGTAGTCCGAGAGACCCAGTACTTC
CDR3 protein: CASSQVVRETQYF

clone size: -
D gene: TRBD1
J gene: TRBJ2-5
V gene: TRBV20-1
CDR3 DNA: TGCAGTGCTATCCACCCGGGACAGGGGGGGCCCAAGGAGACCCAGTACTTC
CDR3 protein: CSAIHPGQGGPKETQYF

clone size: -
D gene: TRBD2
J gene: TRBJ2-5
V gene: TRBV2
CDR3 DNA: TGTGCCAGCCGGATGACTAGCGGAGAAGAGACCCAGTACTTC
CDR3 protein: CASRMTSGEETQYF

clone size: -
D gene: -
J gene: TRBJ1-4
V gene: TRBV6-6
CDR3 DNA: TGTGCCAGCAGTTACTCGCCCAGGGAAAAACTGTTTTTT
CDR3 protein: CASSYSPREKLFF

clone size: -
D gene: -
J gene: TRBJ1-1
V gene: TRBV20-1
CDR3 DNA: TGCAGTGCTAGAGTGGCCAGAGAGAACACTGAAGCTTTCTTT
CDR3 protein: CSARVARENTEAFF

clone size: -
D gene: TRBD2
J gene: TRBJ2-7
V gene: TRBV6-5
CDR3 DNA: TGTGCCAGCAGTTACTGGGCTAGCGGGAGCCACGAGCAGTACTTC
CDR3 protein: CASSYWASGSHEQYF

clone size: -
D gene: TRBD2
J gene: TRBJ2-7
V gene: TRBV11-2
CDR3 DNA: TGTGCCAGCAGCTCAAGGGAGGGGGAGCAGTACTTC
CDR3 protein: CASSSREGEQYF

clone size: few
D gene: -
J gene: TRBJ2-1
V gene: TRBV7-2
CDR3 DNA: TGTGCCAGCAGCTTGGATCTCGAGCAGTTCTTC
CDR3 protein: CASSLDLEQFF

clone size: -
D gene: -
J gene: TRBJ2-5
V gene: TRBV6-6
CDR3 DNA: TGTGCCAGCAGTTACTCGATTCTACAGCAAGAGACCCAGTACTTC
CDR3 protein: CASSYSILQQETQYF

clone size: once
D gene: TRBD1
J gene: TRBJ2-1
V gene: TRBV29-1
CDR3 DNA: TGCAGCGTAATGGACAGGGGTAACAATGAGCAGTTCTTC
CDR3 protein: CSVMDRGNNEQFF

clone size: -
D gene: -
J gene: TRBJ2-5
V gene: TRBV20-1
CDR3 DNA: TGCAGTGCTGGGAAAGGGGCCGCTCAAGAGACCCAGTACTTC
CDR3 protein: CSAGKGAAQETQYF

clone size: -
D gene: -
J gene: TRBJ1-4
V gene: TRBV6-5
CDR3 DNA: TGTGCCAGCAGTTACTCAGGCAGGGCGCACGAAAAACTGTTTTTT
CDR3 protein: CASSYSGRAHEKLFF

clone size: few
D gene: TRBD1
J gene: TRBJ2-3
V gene: TRBV10-3
CDR3 DNA: TGTGCCGCGAAGGGACAGGAATCCACAGATACGCAGTATTTT
CDR3 protein: CAAKGQESTDTQYF

clone size: -
D gene: TRBD2
J gene: TRBJ2-5
V gene: TRBV11-2
CDR3 DNA: TGTGCCAGCAGCACAGGACTAGCGGGGAACCAAGAGACCCAGTACTTC
CDR3 protein: CASSTGLAGNQETQYF

clone size: -
D gene: -
J gene: TRBJ2-1
V gene: TRBV7-2
CDR3 DNA: TGTGCCAGCAGCTCACAGCCCTACTCCTACAATGAGCAGTTCTTC
CDR3 protein: CASSSQPYSYNEQFF

clone size: -
D gene: -
J gene: TRBJ2-1
V gene: TRBV2
CDR3 DNA: TGTGCCAGCAGTGAAGCGTCCCATAATGAGCAGTTCTTC
CDR3 protein: CASSEASHNEQFF

clone size: -
D gene: -
J gene: TRBJ2-1
V gene: TRBV7-6
CDR3 DNA: TGTGCCAGCAGCTTAGCGGGTAGCCTCCCCAATGTGCAGTTCTTC
CDR3 protein: CASSLAGSLPNVQFF

clone size: -
D gene: -
J gene: TRBJ1-2
V gene: TRBV6-6
CDR3 DNA: TGTGCCAGCTTGACAGGCCCTAACTATGGCTACACCTTC
CDR3 protein: CASLTGPNYGYTF

clone size: once
D gene: -
J gene: TRBJ2-7
V gene: TRBV5-6
CDR3 DNA: TGTGCCAGCAGCTTACCGGGACCAGGTCTCTACGAGCAGTACTTC
CDR3 protein: CASSLPGPGLYEQYF

clone size: few
D gene: TRBD1
J gene: TRBJ2-7
V gene: TRBV29-1
CDR3 DNA: TGCAGCACGCGACAGGGATCCCACGAGCAGTACTTC
CDR3 protein: CSTRQGSHEQYF

clone size: few
D gene: -
J gene: TRBJ2-7
V gene: TRBV10-3
CDR3 DNA: TGTGCCATCAGTGAATCGGACCGCTACGAGCAGTACTTC
CDR3 protein: CAISESDRYEQYF

clone size: -
D gene: TRBD2
J gene: TRBJ2-3
V gene: TRBV20-1
CDR3 DNA: TGCAGTGCTAGAGATGTCACTAGCGGGAGGGCTATTCGCACGCAGTATTTT
CDR3 protein: CSARDVTSGRAIRTQYF

clone size: -
D gene: -
J gene: TRBJ2-6
V gene: TRBV27
CDR3 DNA: TGTGCCAGCAGAGCAGACAACTCTGGGGCCAACGTCCTGACTTTC
CDR3 protein: CASRADNSGANVLTF

clone size: -
D gene: -
J gene: TRBJ2-3
V gene: TRBV9
CDR3 DNA: TGTGCCGGCCATGGTGGCGGAGTCACAGATACGCAGTATTTT
CDR3 protein: CAGHGGGVTDTQYF

clone size: few
D gene: TRBD1
J gene: TRBJ2-1
V gene: TRBV29-1
CDR3 DNA: TGCAGCGTTGATGGGCAGGGGGTTATCTCCTACAATGAGCAGTTCTTC
CDR3 protein: CSVDGQGVISYNEQFF

clone size: -
D gene: -
J gene: TRBJ2-7
V gene: TRBV29-1
CDR3 DNA: TGCAGCGTTGAACGACCAGGCAGCCCCTACGAGCAGTACTTC
CDR3 protein: CSVERPGSPYEQYF

clone size: -
D gene: TRBD2
J gene: TRBJ2-1
V gene: TRBV6-5
CDR3 DNA: TGTGCCAGCAGTTCCGCGGGAGGCGAGCAGTTCTTC
CDR3 protein: CASSSAGGEQFF

clone size: -
D gene: TRBD2
J gene: TRBJ2-1
V gene: TRBV28
CDR3 DNA: TGTGCCAGCAGTTTGAAGCGGGAGGGCCACAATGAGCAGTTCTTC
CDR3 protein: CASSLKREGHNEQFF

clone size: -
D gene: TRBD1
J gene: TRBJ1-6
V gene: TRBV25-1
CDR3 DNA: TGTGCCAGCAGTACGGACAGGGTCCATAATTCACCCCTCCACTTT
CDR3 protein: CASSTDRVHNSPLHF

clone size: -
D gene: -
J gene: TRBJ2-4
V gene: TRBV5-6
CDR3 DNA: TGTGCCAGCAGCAAAGGCCGGGGGCTAGCCAAAAACATTCAGTACTTC
CDR3 protein: CASSKGRGLAKNIQYF

clone size: -
D gene: -
J gene: TRBJ2-7
V gene: TRBV5-1
CDR3 DNA: TGCGCCAGCAGCTTGGGGTGGCTAGCGAGGGACGAGCAGTACTTC
CDR3 protein: CASSLGWLARDEQYF

clone size: -
D gene: -
J gene: TRBJ1-2
V gene: TRBV6-2/TRBV6-3
CDR3 DNA: TGTGCCAGCAGTTACTCATCGTCGAGCTATGGCCACACCTTC
CDR3 protein: CASSYSSSSYGHTF

clone size: -
D gene: TRBD2
J gene: TRBJ2-1
V gene: TRBV7-6
CDR3 DNA: TGTGCCAGCAGCTTTAACCCTGCGGGAGGGTCGTCCTACAATGAGCAGTTCTTC
CDR3 protein: CASSFNPAGGSSYNEQFF